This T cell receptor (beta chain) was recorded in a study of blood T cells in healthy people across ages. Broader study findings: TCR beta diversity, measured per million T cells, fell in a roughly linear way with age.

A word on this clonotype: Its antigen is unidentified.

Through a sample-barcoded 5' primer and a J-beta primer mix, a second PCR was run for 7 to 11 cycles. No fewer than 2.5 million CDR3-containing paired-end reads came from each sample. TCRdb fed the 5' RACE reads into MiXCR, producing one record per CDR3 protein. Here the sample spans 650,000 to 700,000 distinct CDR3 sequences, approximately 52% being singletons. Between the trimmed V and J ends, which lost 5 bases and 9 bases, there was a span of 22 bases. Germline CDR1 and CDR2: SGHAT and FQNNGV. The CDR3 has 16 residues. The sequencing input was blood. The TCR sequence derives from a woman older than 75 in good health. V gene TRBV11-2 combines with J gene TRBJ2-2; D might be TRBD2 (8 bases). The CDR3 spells CASSTPRDSGGRELFF. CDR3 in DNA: TGTGCCAGCAGCACCCCGCGGGACAGCGGGGGCAGGGAGCTGTTTTTT.